The 17 T cell receptor beta chains below all came from one sample that was sequenced in a study of shared clonotypes between healthy human individuals. The assay was immunoSEQ multiplex PCR, and TCRdb's table has in-frame clones only and misses some. This sample has about 1 million clones, with about 77% found just once. Specimen: memory CD4+ T cells sorted from blood. The subset: CD45RA-negative fraction. Receptors originate from a man younger than 35 in good health.

With regard to this clone: This CDR3 is also generated by other DNA sequences in the sample. The chain couples TRBV5-4 to TRBJ2-2; D unresolved. Trimming stripped 0 bases from V and 4 bases from J, with 4 bases between. The CDR3 consists of 13 residues. The germline V gene has CDR1 SGHNT and CDR2 YYREEE (reference sequence). The CDR3 spells CASSLVSTGELFF. The CDR3 DNA follows: TGTGCCAGCAGCTTGGTCAGCACCGGGGAGCTGTTTTTT.

For this clone: Other DNA sequences within the sample encode an identical CDR3. V usage is TRBV5-1 and J usage is TRBJ2-3; 16 bases agree with TRBD2. V lost 4 bases, J lost 3 bases, and 5 bases stayed unmatched. The CDR3 covers 17 residues. Germline CDR1 SGHRS, CDR2 YFSETQ. The DNA for the CDR3 is TGCGCCAGCAGCACAGGGACTAGCGGGGGGGCAACAGATACGCAGTATTTT. Its protein product is CASSTGTSGGATDTQYF.

The chain carries TRBV5-4 and TRBJ1-2; D unresolved. This CDR3 comprises 13 residues. Trimming pared 2 bases from V and 1 base from J, leaving 6 bases between. Germline CDR1 SGHNT, CDR2 YYREEE (reference sequence). Written as DNA, the CDR3 is TGTGCCAGCAGCTTTGGTCTTAACTATGGCTACACCTTC. As protein: CASSFGLNYGYTF.

The J gene is TRBJ2-7, the V gene TRBV4-2, with D possibly TRBD1 on 6 matching bases. Germline CDR1 is LGHNA and CDR2 is YNFKEQ. The CDR3 length is 14 residues. Between the trimmed V and J ends, which lost 2 bases and 1 base, there was a span of 9 bases. CDR3 DNA sequence: TGTGCCAGCAGCCAACAGGGGCAGTCCTACGAGCAGTACTTC. Translation: CASSQQGQSYEQYF.

The rearrangement uses TRBV29-1 and TRBJ2-3; D gene ambiguous. V lost 4 bases and J 0 bases, leaving 23 bases between the germline ends. Germline V gene data show CDR1 as SQVTM and CDR2 as ANQGSEA. This CDR3 has 18 amino acids. Here the CDR3 DNA reads TGCAGCGTTGTAACGCCGACGGGCCGTCGCTATAGCACAGATACGCAGTATTTT. It specifies CSVVTPTGRRYSTDTQYF.

This chain connects TRBV10-2 to TRBJ1-1, with D perhaps TRBD1 (5 bases). The V and J ends lost 2 bases and 4 bases respectively, with 14 bases between them. The CDR3 is 15 residues long. Germline assignment: CDR1 WSHSY and CDR2 SAAADI. Written as DNA, the CDR3 is TGCGCCAGCAGTGAGGCGGGGGTTTGGGGCACTGAAGCTTTCTTT. As protein: CASSEAGVWGTEAFF.

This clone has just a few counts. The rearrangement links TRBV7-6 to TRBJ2-5; D call uncertain. With 1 base removed from V and 7 bases from J, the gap between germline ends came to 16 bases. Germline-derived CDR1 and CDR2 are SGHVS and FNYEAQ. The CDR3 consists of 15 residues. The DNA for the CDR3 is TGTGCCAGCAGCTTAGACGGCAGTCGAGCAGGGACCCAGTACTTC. This encodes CASSLDGSRAGTQYF.

V and J are TRBV7-8 and TRBJ1-4; D not resolved. Germline assignment: CDR1 SGHVS and CDR2 FQNEAQ. V gave up 5 bases and J gave up 5 bases, with 15 bases separating them. The CDR3 extends over 15 amino acids. As DNA, the CDR3 is TGTGCCAGCAGCCTCAACGGTGGGGTAAATGAAAAACTGTTTTTT. This sequence encodes CASSLNGGVNEKLFF.

The chain combines TRBV9 with TRBJ2-3, with 8 positions matching TRBD2. Germline CDR1 reads SGDLS; CDR2 reads YYNGEE. This CDR3 is built from 15 residues. Trimming removed 4 bases from V and 4 bases from J; junction bases left unmatched: 8. This CDR3 reads CASSPTGGRADTQYF. Written as DNA, the CDR3 is TGTGCCAGCAGCCCCACGGGAGGGCGTGCAGATACGCAGTATTTT.

V usage is TRBV6-1 and J usage is TRBJ2-6, with no clear D. Germline V gives CDR1 MNHNS, CDR2 SASEGT. This CDR3 has 15 amino acids. V was cut by 6 bases and J by 2 bases, with 11 bases left in between. CDR3 DNA sequence: TGTGCCAGCAGCCCCCTTGTAGCTGGGGCCAACGTCCTGACTTTC. Translated: CASSPLVAGANVLTF.

In its sample, this clone was seen many times. The V call is TRBV30, the J call TRBJ1-3; TRBD1 matches 8 bases. The V gene's germline CDR1 is GTSNPN and CDR2 SVGIG (reference sequence). With V trimmed by 1 base and J by 3 bases, 8 bases remained unmatched. The length of the CDR3 is 16 residues. CDR3 bases: TGTGCCTGGAGTGGGGGGCAGGGGGCGTATGGAAACACCATATATTTT. Protein sequence: CAWSGGQGAYGNTIYF.

This rearrangement joins TRBV19 to TRBJ2-7, with D unresolved. The CDR3 runs to 14 residues. Between the trimmed V and J ends, which lost 3 bases and 5 bases, there was a span of 14 bases. Per germline, CDR1 LNHDA and CDR2 SQIVND (reference sequence). This chain's CDR3 is CASSIGLQLNEQYF. The CDR3 DNA follows: TGTGCCAGTAGTATTGGGCTGCAGTTGAACGAGCAGTACTTC.

Notes on this clone: With a much larger clone just one base away, this may be a read error. This chain joins TRBV2 and TRBJ2-2; 11 bases line up with TRBD2. The junction had 8 bases not matched to a gene; V was cut back by 8 bases and J by 6 bases. The CDR3 has 15 residues. The V gene's germline CDR1 is SNHLY and CDR2 FYNNEI. The DNA of the CDR3 is TGTGCCAGCGGGTTAACTAGCGGGAGCCCCGGGGAGCTGTTTTTT. Its protein product is CASGLTSGSPGELFF. The whole variable domain, remainder taken from reference TRBV2 and TRBJ2-2, is EPEVTQTPSHQVTQMGQEVILRCVPISNHLYFYWYRQILGQKVEFLVSFYNNEISEKSEIFDDQFSVERPDGSNFTLKIRSTKLEDSAMYFCASGLTSGSPGELFFGEGSRLTVL.

In its sample, this clone was seen many times. The gene calls are TRBV6-6 and TRBJ1-2; TRBD1 aligns across 8 bases. The CDR3 covers 13 residues. Trimming at V came to 6 bases and at J to 7 bases, leaving 7 bases not matched to a gene. Germline CDR1 is MNHNY and CDR2 is SVGAGI (reference sequence). For the CDR3, the DNA is TGTGCCAGCAGGACAGGGGAAGGTAGTGGCTACACCTTC. Its protein product is CASRTGEGSGYTF.

The chain recombines TRBV19 with TRBJ2-7, with no clear D. The CDR3 spans 14 residues. Trimming shortened V by 6 bases and J by 0 bases, and 12 bases separated the two germline ends. CDR1 and CDR2 (germline): LNHDA, SQIVND (reference sequence). CDR3 in amino acids: CASSPPGDSYEQYF. The CDR3 nucleotides read TGTGCCAGTAGCCCCCCGGGTGACTCCTACGAGCAGTACTTC. Together with reference TRBV19 and TRBJ2-7, the CDR3 gives the full variable domain: DGGITQSPKYLFRKEGQNVTLSCEQNLNHDAMYWYRQDPGQGLRLIYYSQIVNDFQKGDIAEGYSVSREKKESFPLTVTSAQKNPTAFYLCASSPPGDSYEQYFGPGTRLTVT.

This clone was seen only once. The chain is built from TRBV5-4 and TRBJ2-3, with a weak D call TRBD2 (6 bases). Trimming took off 5 bases at V and 2 bases at J, with 30 bases between the two ends. Germline loops: CDR1 SGHNT, CDR2 YYREEE (reference sequence). This CDR3 region has 20 residues. The CDR3: CASRSPGAGASGPNTDTQYF. The CDR3 DNA sequence: TGTGCCAGCAGATCCCCCGGTGCAGGCGCCAGCGGGCCGAACACAGATACGCAGTATTTT. The full variable domain, completed using reference TRBV5-4 and TRBJ2-3, is ETGVTQSPTHLIKTRGQQVTLRCSSQSGHNTVSWYQQALGQGPQFIFQYYREEENGRGNFPPRFSGLQFPNYSSELNVNALELDDSALYLCASRSPGAGASGPNTDTQYFGPGTRLTVL.

This clone was seen a few times. For the CDR3, the DNA is TGTGCCAGCAGTTTCGACAGGGGCCATCAGCCCCAGCATTTT. This encodes CASSFDRGHQPQHF. The chain employs TRBV6-1 and TRBJ1-5; 8 bases align to TRBD1. Germline V gives CDR1 MNHNS, CDR2 SASEGT. CDR3 length equals 14 residues. Trimming at V came to 5 bases and at J to 5 bases, leaving 5 bases not matched to a gene.